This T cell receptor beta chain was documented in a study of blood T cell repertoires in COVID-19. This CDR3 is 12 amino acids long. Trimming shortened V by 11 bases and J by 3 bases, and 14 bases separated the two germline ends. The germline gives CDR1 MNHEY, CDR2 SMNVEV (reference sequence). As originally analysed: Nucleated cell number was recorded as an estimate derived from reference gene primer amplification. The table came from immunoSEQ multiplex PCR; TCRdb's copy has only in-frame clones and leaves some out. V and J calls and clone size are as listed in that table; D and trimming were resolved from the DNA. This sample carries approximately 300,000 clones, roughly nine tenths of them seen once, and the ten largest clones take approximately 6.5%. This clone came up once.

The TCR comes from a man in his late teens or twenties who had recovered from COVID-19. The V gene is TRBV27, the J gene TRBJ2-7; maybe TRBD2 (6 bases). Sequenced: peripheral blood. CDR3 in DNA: TGTGCCGCCGGCGGGACTTACTACGAGCAGTACTTC. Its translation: CAAGGTYYEQYF.